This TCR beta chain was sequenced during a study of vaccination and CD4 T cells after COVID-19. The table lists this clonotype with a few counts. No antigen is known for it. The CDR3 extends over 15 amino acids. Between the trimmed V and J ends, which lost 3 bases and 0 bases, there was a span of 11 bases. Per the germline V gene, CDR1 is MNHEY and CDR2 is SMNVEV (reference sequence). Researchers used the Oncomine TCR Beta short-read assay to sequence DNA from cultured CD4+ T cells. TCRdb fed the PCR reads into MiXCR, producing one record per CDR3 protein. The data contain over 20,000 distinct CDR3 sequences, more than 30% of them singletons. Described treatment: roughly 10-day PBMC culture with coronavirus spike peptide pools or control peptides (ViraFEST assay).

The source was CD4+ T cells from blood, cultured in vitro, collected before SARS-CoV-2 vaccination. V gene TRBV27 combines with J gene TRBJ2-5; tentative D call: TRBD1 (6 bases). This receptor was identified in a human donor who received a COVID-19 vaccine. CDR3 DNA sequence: TGTGCCAGCAGTTTGGGCAGGGGAAACCAAGAGACCCAGTACTTC. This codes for CASSLGRGNQETQYF.